This T cell receptor beta chain derives from a study of cytomegalovirus exposure and HLA in healthy donors (TCRdb year 2017). Study-level background: The 666 repertoires of the first cohort and the approximately 110 validation repertoires were produced on the same platform, according to a later analysis. The study combined high-throughput TCR immunosequencing, statistical association of individual TCRs with disease status, and machine learning to predict cytomegalovirus infection status. The aim of the study was to test whether cataloging public T cell receptors could identify signatures of past pathogen exposure. A separate validation cohort of 90 to 150 different subjects was used in addition to the roughly 670-subject first cohort.

Paper-wide results and their limitations: In vitro tests confirmed that a few of the cytomegalovirus-associated TCR beta chains recognize cytomegalovirus antigens. A later analysis had no HLA typing for the validation cohort, so co-occurrence there was scored across all 130 or so repertoires. Across donors, most TCR sequences were observed very rarely, whereas some public TCRs were present in many individuals. The authors suggested that the approach could potentially be extended to other disease states and immunological phenotypes. The study listed 150 to 200 TCR beta chains as associated with cytomegalovirus. In both the original and validation cohorts, the classifier was reported to diagnose cytomegalovirus status with high specificity and sensitivity. Subsequent analysis determined that TCRs grouped into clusters in the first cohort also showed a tendency toward co-occurrence across the 120 validation repertoires, and approximately 94% of cluster scores exceeded 0.

From a lookup of the germline V gene (reference sequence), CDR1 and CDR2 are DFQATT and SNEGSKA. The CDR3 has 11 amino acids, counting the end cysteine and phenylalanine. CDR3 DNA is the only sequence kept; it has 33 bases, read in frame from the first base. Trimming removed 1 base from V and 9 bases from J, leaving 8 bases between the germline ends. Separate from the approximately 700-subject first cohort, the validation cohort of some 130 subjects was the group to which the donors belonged. In the case of this clone: The antigen it binds to is not known. No per-base quality is available; no much larger clone lies one base away.

Library preparation employed the immunoSEQ multiplex PCR assay. The original pipeline was this. A statistical classification framework was built to diagnose cytomegalovirus status from the catalog of TCR beta chain sequences. TCRdb mirrors the immuneACCESS table, restricted to in-frame sequences. Some clones are absent from its copies; in checked studies, under half trace to an unresolved V gene, and the reason for the others is unknown. Clonal size and the V and J genes are those of that table, whereas D and trimming came from the DNA. The sample has around 180,000 clones on record, 86% of them singletons. Clones ranked in the top ten supply 1.4% to 1.5% of the sample.

Sequenced: PBMCs. The sequence joins TRBV20-1 to TRBJ2-3, with the D gene uncertain. The receptor comes from a woman under 30 in good health and CMV-seronegative. Read as DNA, the sequence is TGCAGTGCTAGAGGGGCCGGCACGCAGTATTTT. Translated, this gives CSARGAGTQYF.